This is a list of T cell receptor beta chains from one sample in a study of T cell changes during pregnancy in multiple sclerosis. Measured with immunoSEQ multiplex PCR; TCRdb has only the in-frame clones, and not every one. Among about 70,000 clones listed, approximately 94% were seen once. The source material was peripheral blood, sampled in the third trimester of pregnancy. The source of these receptors is a female donor with multiple sclerosis, enrolled in a pregnancy study. CDR3s include the opening cysteine and the closing phenylalanine or tryptophan. D genes are given only for firm matches. Rows may omit the clone size; those that give it use once, few, many or a size class.

abundance	d_gene	j_gene	v_gene	CDR3aa	CDR3nt
.	TRBD1	TRBJ1-2	TRBV6-5	CASRPGQGAPYTF	TGTGCCAGCAGGCCGGGACAGGGGGCTCCCTACACCTTC
.	.	TRBJ2-1	TRBV6-4	CASSAFANPLEQFF	TGTGCCAGCAGTGCCTTTGCTAATCCACTTGAGCAGTTCTTC
.	TRBD1	TRBJ2-5	TRBV7-6	CASRVGQGFGETQYF	TGTGCCAGCAGGGTGGGACAGGGGTTCGGAGAGACCCAGTACTTC
.	.	TRBJ1-1	TRBV25-1	CASSESGGAGTEAFF	TGTGCCAGCAGTGAATCGGGGGGAGCGGGGACTGAAGCTTTCTTT
once	.	TRBJ2-5	TRBV5-1	CASSLVPQAQETQYF	TGCGCCAGCAGCTTGGTCCCCCAGGCCCAAGAGACCCAGTACTTC
.	.	TRBJ2-7	TRBV6-6	CASSSGKGYEQYF	TGTGCCAGCTCCTCAGGGAAAGGGTACGAGCAGTACTTC
.	TRBD2	TRBJ2-1	TRBV5-4	CASSSTSGGAVYNEQFF	TGTGCCAGCAGCTCCACTAGCGGGGGGGCGGTATACAATGAGCAGTTCTTC
.	.	TRBJ2-3	TRBV2	CASKPRPTDTQYF	TGTGCCAGCAAGCCCAGGCCCACAGATACGCAGTATTTT
.	.	TRBJ1-1	TRBV18	CASSPDGLVNTEAFF	TGTGCCAGCTCACCAGATGGCCTAGTGAACACTGAAGCTTTCTTT
.	.	TRBJ2-2	TRBV6-5	CASSSWTGELFF	TGTGCCAGCAGTAGCTGGACCGGGGAGCTGTTTTTT
.	.	TRBJ2-1	TRBV7-9	CASSPGGGNEQFF	TGTGCCAGCAGTCCCGGCGGGGGCAACGAGCAGTTCTTC
few	TRBD2	TRBJ2-1	TRBV7-9	CASSHSPGEGNNEQFF	TGTGCCAGCAGTCATAGCCCGGGGGAGGGGAACAATGAGCAGTTCTTC
.	.	TRBJ1-1	TRBV10-3	CAISERGGMNTEAFF	TGTGCCATCAGTGAGAGGGGGGGCATGAACACTGAAGCTTTCTTT
once	.	TRBJ1-1	TRBV9	CASSVEEIRGTEAFF	TGTGCCAGCAGCGTAGAGGAAATCAGGGGCACTGAAGCTTTCTTT
.	.	TRBJ2-7	TRBV5-6	CASSLLSLRGEQYF	TGTGCCAGCAGCTTACTTTCCCTCCGGGGCGAGCAGTACTTC
.	TRBD2	TRBJ2-2	TRBV6-6	CASSYGSGGAPGELFF	TGTGCCAGCAGTTACGGTAGCGGGGGGGCCCCCGGGGAGCTGTTTTTT
.	.	TRBJ1-1	TRBV7-3	CASSGGGLGTEAFF	TGTGCCAGCAGCGGGGGGGGCTTGGGGACTGAAGCTTTCTTT
.	.	TRBJ1-5	TRBV7-2	CASSLSPTGWVGQPQHF	TGTGCCAGCAGCTTATCCCCCACCGGGTGGGTAGGTCAGCCCCAGCATTTT
.	.	TRBJ1-4	TRBV4-2	CASSVNREVAALTNEKLFF	TGTGCCAGCAGCGTCAACAGGGAAGTAGCCGCTTTAACTAATGAAAAACTGTTTTTT
.	.	TRBJ2-7	TRBV7-8	CASSSPTPYEQYF	TGTGCCAGCAGCTCACCAACACCTTACGAGCAGTACTTC
.	TRBD1	TRBJ2-7	TRBV19	CASSIRRDSPSYEQYF	TGTGCCAGTAGTATCCGCCGGGACAGCCCGTCCTACGAGCAGTACTTC
.	.	TRBJ2-1	TRBV6-6	CASSYSVTTDEQFF	TGTGCCAGCAGTTACTCGGTGACTACCGATGAGCAGTTCTTC
once	TRBD1	TRBJ2-1	TRBV18	CASSPGQDNEQFF	TGTGCCAGCTCACCGGGACAGGACAATGAGCAGTTCTTC
.	.	TRBJ1-3	TRBV7-8	CASSPKSSGNTIYF	TGTGCCAGCAGCCCGAAGAGCTCTGGAAACACCATATATTTT
.	.	TRBJ1-4	TRBV6-5	CASRRGWTNEKLFF	TGTGCCAGCAGGCGGGGATGGACTAATGAAAAACTGTTTTTT
.	TRBD1	TRBJ2-1	TRBV6-1	CASRKTGSYNEQFF	TGTGCCAGCAGGAAGACAGGGTCCTACAATGAGCAGTTCTTC
.	TRBD1	TRBJ1-2	TRBV27	CASSSPGQGGRSYGYTF	TGTGCCAGCAGTTCCCCCGGACAGGGGGGCAGGAGCTATGGCTACACCTTC
.	.	TRBJ1-4	TRBV5-8	CASSFGGGSEKLFF	TGTGCCAGCAGCTTTGGGGGGGGCAGCGAAAAACTGTTTTTT
.	TRBD2	TRBJ2-7	TRBV2	CASIIAGGSPYEQYF	TGTGCCAGCATTATAGCGGGGGGGAGTCCATACGAGCAGTACTTC
.	.	TRBJ1-1	TRBV14	CASNRQMNTEAFF	TGTGCCAGCAACCGACAGATGAACACTGAAGCTTTCTTT
.	.	TRBJ1-1	TRBV5-6	CASSGTDLGTEAFF	TGTGCCAGCAGCGGAACAGATTTGGGCACTGAAGCTTTCTTT